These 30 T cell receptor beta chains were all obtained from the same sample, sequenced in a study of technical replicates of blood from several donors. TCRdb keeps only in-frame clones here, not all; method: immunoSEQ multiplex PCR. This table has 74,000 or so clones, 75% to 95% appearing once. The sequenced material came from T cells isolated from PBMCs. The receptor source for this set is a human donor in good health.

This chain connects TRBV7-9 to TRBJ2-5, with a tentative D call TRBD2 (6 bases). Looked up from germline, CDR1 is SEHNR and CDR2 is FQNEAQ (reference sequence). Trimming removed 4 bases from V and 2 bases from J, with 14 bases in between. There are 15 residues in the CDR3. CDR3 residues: CASSSMDYYQETQYF. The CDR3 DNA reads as TGTGCCAGCAGCTCTATGGACTATTATCAAGAGACCCAGTACTTC. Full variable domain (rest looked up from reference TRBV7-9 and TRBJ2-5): DTGVSQNPRHKITKRGQNVTFRCDPISEHNRLYWYRQTLGQGPEFLTYFQNEAQLEKSRLLSDRFSAERPKGSFSTLEIQRTEQGDSAMYLCASSSMDYYQETQYFGPGTRLLVL.

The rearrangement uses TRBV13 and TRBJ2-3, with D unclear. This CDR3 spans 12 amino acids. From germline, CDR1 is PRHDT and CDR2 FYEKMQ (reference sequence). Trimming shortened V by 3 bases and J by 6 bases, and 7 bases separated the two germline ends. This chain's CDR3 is CASSLGVDTQYF. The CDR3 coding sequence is TGTGCCAGCAGCTTGGGCGTTGATACGCAGTATTTT.

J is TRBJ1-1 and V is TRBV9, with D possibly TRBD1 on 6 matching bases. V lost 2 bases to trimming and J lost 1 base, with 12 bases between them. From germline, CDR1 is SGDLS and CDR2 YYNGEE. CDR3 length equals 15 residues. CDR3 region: CASSVRGAGNTEAFF. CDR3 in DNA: TGTGCCAGCAGCGTCAGGGGCGCCGGGAACACTGAAGCTTTCTTT.

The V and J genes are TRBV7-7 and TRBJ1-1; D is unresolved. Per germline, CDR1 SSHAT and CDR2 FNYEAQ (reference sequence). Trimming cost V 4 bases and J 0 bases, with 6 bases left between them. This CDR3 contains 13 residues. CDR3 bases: TGTGCCAGCAGCTCTACAGTGAACACTGAAGCTTTCTTT. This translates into CASSSTVNTEAFF. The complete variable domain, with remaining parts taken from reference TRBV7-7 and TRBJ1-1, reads GAGVSQSPRYKVTKRGQDVTLRCDPISSHATLYWYQQALGQGPEFLTYFNYEAQPDKSGLPSDRFSAERPEGSISTLTIQRTEQRDSAMYRCASSSTVNTEAFFGQGTRLTVV.

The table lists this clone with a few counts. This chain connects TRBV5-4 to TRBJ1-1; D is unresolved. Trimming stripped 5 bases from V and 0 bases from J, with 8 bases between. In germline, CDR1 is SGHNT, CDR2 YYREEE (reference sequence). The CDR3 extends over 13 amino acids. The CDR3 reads CASRLNLNTEAFF. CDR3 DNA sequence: TGTGCCAGCAGACTAAATTTGAACACTGAAGCTTTCTTT.

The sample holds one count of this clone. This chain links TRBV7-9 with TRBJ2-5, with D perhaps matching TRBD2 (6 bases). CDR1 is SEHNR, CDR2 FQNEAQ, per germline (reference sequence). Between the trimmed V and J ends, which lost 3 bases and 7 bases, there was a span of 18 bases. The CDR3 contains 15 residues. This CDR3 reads CASSFFPSLGGTQYF. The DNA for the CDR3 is TGTGCCAGCAGCTTCTTTCCTTCTTTGGGGGGGACCCAGTACTTC. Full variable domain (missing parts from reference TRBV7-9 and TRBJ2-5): DTGVSQNPRHKITKRGQNVTFRCDPISEHNRLYWYRQTLGQGPEFLTYFQNEAQLEKSRLLSDRFSAERPKGSFSTLEIQRTEQGDSAMYLCASSFFPSLGGTQYFGPGTRLLVL.

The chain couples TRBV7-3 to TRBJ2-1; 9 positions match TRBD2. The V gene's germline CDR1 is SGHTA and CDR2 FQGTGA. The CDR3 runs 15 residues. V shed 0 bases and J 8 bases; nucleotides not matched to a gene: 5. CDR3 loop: CASSLTRGGEDEQFF. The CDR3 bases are TGTGCCAGCAGCTTAACGCGGGGGGGGGAGGATGAGCAGTTCTTC.

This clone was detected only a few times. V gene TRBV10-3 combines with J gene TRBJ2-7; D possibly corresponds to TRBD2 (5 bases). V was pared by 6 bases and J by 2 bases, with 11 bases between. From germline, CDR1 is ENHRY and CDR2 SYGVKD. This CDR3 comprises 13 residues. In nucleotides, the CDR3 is TGTGCCATCAGGGCTAGCCGAACCTACGAGCAGTACTTC. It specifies CAIRASRTYEQYF.

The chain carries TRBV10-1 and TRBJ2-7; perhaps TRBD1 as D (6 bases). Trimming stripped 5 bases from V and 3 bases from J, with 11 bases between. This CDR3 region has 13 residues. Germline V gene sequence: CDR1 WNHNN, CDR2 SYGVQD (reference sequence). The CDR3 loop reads CASSKPGHYEQYF. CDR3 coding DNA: TGCGCCAGCAGTAAACCGGGACACTACGAGCAGTACTTC.

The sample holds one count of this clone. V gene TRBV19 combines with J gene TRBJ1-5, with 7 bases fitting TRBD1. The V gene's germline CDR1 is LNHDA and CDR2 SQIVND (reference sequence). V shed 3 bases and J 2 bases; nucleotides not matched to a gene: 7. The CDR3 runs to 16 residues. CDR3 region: CASSMTGYGGNQPQHF. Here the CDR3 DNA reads TGTGCCAGTAGTATGACAGGGTATGGGGGCAATCAGCCCCAGCATTTT.

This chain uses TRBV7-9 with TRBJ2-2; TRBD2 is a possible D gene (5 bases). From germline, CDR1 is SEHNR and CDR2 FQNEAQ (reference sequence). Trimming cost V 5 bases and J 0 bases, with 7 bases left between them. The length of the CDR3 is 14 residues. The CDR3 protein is CASSTTTNTGELFF. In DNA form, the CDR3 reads TGTGCCAGCAGCACGACTACGAACACCGGGGAGCTGTTTTTT.

The CDR3 DNA sequence: TGTGCCAGCAGCCAACCCGGGGCCTACGAGCAGTACTTC. Translation gives CASSQPGAYEQYF. V gene TRBV7-9 combines with J gene TRBJ2-7; D perhaps matches TRBD2 (5 bases). The CDR3 is 13 residues long. The V end lost 5 bases, the J end lost 2 bases, and 10 bases lay between the germline ends. Germline V gene lookup returns CDR1 SEHNR and CDR2 FQNEAQ (reference sequence).

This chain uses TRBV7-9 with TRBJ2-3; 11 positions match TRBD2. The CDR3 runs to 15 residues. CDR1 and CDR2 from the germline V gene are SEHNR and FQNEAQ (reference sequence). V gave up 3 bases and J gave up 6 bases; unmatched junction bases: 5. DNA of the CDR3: TGTGCCAGCAGCTTTGGTGCTAGCGGGAGGGATACGCAGTATTTT. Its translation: CASSFGASGRDTQYF.

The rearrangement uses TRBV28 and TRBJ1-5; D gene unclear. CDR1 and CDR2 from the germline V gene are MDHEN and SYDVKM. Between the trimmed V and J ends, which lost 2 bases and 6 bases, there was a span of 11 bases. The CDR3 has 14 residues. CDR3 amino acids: CASSLERASQPQHF. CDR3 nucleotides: TGTGCCAGCAGTTTAGAGAGGGCTTCTCAGCCCCAGCATTTT.

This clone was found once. CDR3 bases: TGCGCCAGCAGCCACACCGGGACAGGGGGCGATGGCTACACCTTC. Translation gives CASSHTGTGGDGYTF. The V call is TRBV4-1, the J call TRBJ1-2, with TRBD1 matching over 12 bases. Germline-derived CDR1 and CDR2 are MGHRA and YSYEKL. Trimming took 3 bases from V and 6 from J; bases not matched to a gene: 5. The CDR3 is 15 residues long.

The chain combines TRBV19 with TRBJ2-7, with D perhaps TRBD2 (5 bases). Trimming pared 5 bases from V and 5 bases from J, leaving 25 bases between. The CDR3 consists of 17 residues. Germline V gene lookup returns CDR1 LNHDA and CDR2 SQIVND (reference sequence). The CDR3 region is CASSFYSAGGPLNEQYF. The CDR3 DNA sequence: TGTGCCAGTAGTTTTTATTCCGCGGGCGGACCCCTCAACGAGCAGTACTTC.

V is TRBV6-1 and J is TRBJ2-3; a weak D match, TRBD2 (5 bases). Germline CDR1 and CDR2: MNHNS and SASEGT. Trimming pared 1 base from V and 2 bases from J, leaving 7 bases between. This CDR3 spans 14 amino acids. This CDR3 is CASSEVLATDTQYF. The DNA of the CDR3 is TGTGCCAGCAGTGAAGTGCTAGCCACAGATACGCAGTATTTT.

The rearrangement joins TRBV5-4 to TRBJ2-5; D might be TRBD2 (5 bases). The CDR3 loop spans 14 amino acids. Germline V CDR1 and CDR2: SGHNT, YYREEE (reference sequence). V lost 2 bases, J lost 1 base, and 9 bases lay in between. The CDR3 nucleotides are TGTGCCAGCAGCTTATCGGGAACCCAAGAGACCCAGTACTTC. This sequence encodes CASSLSGTQETQYF.

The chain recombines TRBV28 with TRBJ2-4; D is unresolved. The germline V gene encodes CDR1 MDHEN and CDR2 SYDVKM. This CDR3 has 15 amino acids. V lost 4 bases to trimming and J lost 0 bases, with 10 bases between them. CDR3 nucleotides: TGTGCCAGCAGTTCCGGTTCCCTAGCCAAAAACATTCAGTACTTC. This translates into CASSSGSLAKNIQYF.

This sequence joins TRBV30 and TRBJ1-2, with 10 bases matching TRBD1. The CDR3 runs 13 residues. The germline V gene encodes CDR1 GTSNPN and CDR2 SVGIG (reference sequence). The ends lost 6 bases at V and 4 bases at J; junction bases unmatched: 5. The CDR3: CACPTGGGYGYTF. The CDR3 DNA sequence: TGTGCCTGTCCGACAGGGGGCGGCTATGGCTACACCTTC. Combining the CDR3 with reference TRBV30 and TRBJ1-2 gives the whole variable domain SQTIHQWPATLVQPVGSPLSLECTVEGTSNPNLYWYRQAAGRGLQLLFYSVGIGQISSEVPQNLSASRPQDRQFILSSKKLLLSDSGFYLCACPTGGGYGYTFGSGTRLTVV.

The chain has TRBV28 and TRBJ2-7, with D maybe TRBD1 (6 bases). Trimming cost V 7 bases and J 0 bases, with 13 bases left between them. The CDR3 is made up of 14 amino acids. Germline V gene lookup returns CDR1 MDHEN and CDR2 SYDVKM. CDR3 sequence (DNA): TGTGCCAGCAATCCACAGGGTAACTCCTACGAGCAGTACTTC. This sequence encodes CASNPQGNSYEQYF.

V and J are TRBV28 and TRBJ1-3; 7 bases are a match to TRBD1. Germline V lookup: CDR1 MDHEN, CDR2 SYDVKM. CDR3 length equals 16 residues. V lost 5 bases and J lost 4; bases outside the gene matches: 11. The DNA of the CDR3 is TGTGCCAGCAGTGACGAACCCGACAGGGTCGGAAACACCATATATTTT. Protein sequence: CASSDEPDRVGNTIYF. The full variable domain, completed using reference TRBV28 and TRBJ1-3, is DVKVTQSSRYLVKRTGEKVFLECVQDMDHENMFWYRQDPGLGLRLIYFSYDVKMKEKGDIPEGYSVSREKKERFSLILESASTNQTSMYLCASSDEPDRVGNTIYFGEGSWLTVV.

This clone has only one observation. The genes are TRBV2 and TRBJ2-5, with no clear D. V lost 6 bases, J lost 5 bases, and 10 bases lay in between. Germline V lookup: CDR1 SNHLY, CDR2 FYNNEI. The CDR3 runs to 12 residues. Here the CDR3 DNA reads TGTGCCAGCAGCCTGGAAGCGGAGACCCAGTACTTC. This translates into CASSLEAETQYF.

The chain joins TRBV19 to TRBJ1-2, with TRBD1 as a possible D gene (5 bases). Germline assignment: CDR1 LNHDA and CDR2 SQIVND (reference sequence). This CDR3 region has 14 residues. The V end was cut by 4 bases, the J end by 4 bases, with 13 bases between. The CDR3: CASSTFRGIYGYTF. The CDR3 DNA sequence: TGTGCCAGTAGTACCTTCCGGGGGATCTATGGCTACACCTTC.

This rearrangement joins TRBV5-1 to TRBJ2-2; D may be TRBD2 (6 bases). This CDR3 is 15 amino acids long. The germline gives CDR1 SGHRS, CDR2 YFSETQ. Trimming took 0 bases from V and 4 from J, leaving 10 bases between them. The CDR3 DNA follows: TGCGCCAGCAGCTTGGTGGGACTTCTCACCGGGGAGCTGTTTTTT. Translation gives CASSLVGLLTGELFF.

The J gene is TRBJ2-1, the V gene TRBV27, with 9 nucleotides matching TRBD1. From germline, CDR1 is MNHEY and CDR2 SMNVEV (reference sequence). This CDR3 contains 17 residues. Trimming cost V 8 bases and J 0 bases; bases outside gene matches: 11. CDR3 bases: TGTGCCAGCGGATTAAGACAGGGGGGAAGCTCCTACAATGAGCAGTTCTTC. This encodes CASGLRQGGSSYNEQFF.

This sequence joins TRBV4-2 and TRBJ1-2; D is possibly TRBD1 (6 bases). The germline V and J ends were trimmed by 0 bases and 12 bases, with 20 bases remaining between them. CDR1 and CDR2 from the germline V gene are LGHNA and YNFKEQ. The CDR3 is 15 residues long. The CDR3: CASSQDSRSRGAHTF. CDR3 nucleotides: TGTGCCAGCAGCCAAGATTCTCGATCCAGGGGTGCTCACACCTTC.

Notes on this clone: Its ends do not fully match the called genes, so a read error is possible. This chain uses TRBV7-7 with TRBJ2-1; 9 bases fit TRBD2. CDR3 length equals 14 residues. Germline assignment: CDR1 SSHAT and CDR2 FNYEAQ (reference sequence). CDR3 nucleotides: TGTGCTAGCAGCCCGGGACTAGCTAGGAATGAGCAGTTCTTC. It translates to CASSPGLARNEQFF.

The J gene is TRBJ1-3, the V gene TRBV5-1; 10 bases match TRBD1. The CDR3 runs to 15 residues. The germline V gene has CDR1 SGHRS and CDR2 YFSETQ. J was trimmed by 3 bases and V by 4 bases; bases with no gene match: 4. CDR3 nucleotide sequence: TGCGCCAGCAGCCTAGGGACAGGGGTTGGAAACACCATATATTTT. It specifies CASSLGTGVGNTIYF.

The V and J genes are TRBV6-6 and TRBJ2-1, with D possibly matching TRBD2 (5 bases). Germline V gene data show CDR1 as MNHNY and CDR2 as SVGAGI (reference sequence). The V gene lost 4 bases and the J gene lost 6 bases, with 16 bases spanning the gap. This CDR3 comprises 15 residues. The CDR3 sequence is CASSSFGVGVNEQFF. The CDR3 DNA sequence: TGTGCCAGCAGTTCCTTCGGGGTCGGCGTCAATGAGCAGTTCTTC.